This is a list of T cell receptor beta chains from one sample in a study of blood T cell repertoires in COVID-19. This table comes from immunoSEQ multiplex PCR, and its TCRdb copy is limited to in-frame clones, with some not included. The table shows approximately 300,000 clones, with roughly 83% occurring only once. Sequencing was carried out using peripheral blood. The receptors derive from a woman aged 50 to 60 with acute or convalescent COVID-19. CDR3s leave out the opening cysteine and the closing phenylalanine or tryptophan.

TRBJ2-1 TRBV4-1 ASSQEGFGIF
TRBJ2-6 TRBV28 ASSFWRSSGANVLT
TRBJ1-4 TRBV6-8 ASSPVATNEKLF
TRBJ2-3 TRBV6-5 ASRLVGTDTQY
TRBJ2-3 TRBV6-6 ASSTGLAGAYDTQY
TRBJ2-7 TRBV6-1 ASSEPAGAYEQY
TRBJ1-4 TRBV5-4 ASSLTGVTNEKLF
TRBJ2-7 TRBV19 ASSIAAGAYEQY
TRBJ1-2 TRBV27 ASSLSPGQGPANYGYT
TRBJ2-7 TRBV5-4 ASSPPSVEYYEQY
TRBJ2-1 TRBV2 ASHPPTPEQF
TRBJ1-1 TRBV20-1 SASPGHLNTEAF
TRBJ2-7 TRBV6-5 ASRSGSSGEQY
TRBJ2-1 TRBV28 ASSLGLGRGSLQF
TRBJ2-7 TRBV29-1 SVLGTGWDEQY
TRBJ1-3 TRBV30 AWLLKTAGWGTIY
TRBJ2-1 TRBV24-1 ATSDEKDRYNEQF
TRBJ2-2 TRBV9 ASSATTASNTGELF
TRBJ2-1 TRBV5-1 ASSSTITDGNNEQF
TRBJ1-2 TRBV28 ASSLWRGGTVNYGYT
TRBJ2-7 TRBV20-1 STGTGYEQY
TRBJ2-1 TRBV29-1 SAHRTSLNEQF
TRBJ2-1 TRBV30 AWRTGGSSNEQF
TRBJ2-3 TRBV11-2 ASSLAGTGNTDTQY
TRBJ2-3 TRBV19 ASSMKAGGTDTQY
TRBJ2-7 TRBV7-9 ASSGDRGLHEQY
TRBJ2-1 TRBV11-1 ASSLRSGWEQF
TRBJ1-4 TRBV28 ASGAVQGAKDTNEKLF
TRBJ1-5 TRBV10-3 AISGGEPWPQH
TRBJ1-4 TRBV6-1 ASSDTTAATNEKLF
TRBJ1-1 TRBV28 ASSSQESEAF